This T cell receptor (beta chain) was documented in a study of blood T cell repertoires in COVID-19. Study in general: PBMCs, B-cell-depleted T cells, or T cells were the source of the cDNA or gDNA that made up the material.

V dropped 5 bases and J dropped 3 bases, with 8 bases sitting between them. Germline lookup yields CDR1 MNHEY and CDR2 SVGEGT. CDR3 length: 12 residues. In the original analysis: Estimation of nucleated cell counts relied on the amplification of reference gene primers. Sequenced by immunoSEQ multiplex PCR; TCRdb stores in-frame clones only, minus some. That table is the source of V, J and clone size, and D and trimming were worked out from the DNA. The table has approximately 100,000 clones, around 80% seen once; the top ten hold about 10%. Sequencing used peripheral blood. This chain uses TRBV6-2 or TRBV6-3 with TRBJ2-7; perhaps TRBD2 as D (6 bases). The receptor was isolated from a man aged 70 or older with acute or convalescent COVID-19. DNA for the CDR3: TGTGCCAGCAGTGAGACTAGCTACGAGCAGTACTTC. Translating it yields CASSETSYEQYF.